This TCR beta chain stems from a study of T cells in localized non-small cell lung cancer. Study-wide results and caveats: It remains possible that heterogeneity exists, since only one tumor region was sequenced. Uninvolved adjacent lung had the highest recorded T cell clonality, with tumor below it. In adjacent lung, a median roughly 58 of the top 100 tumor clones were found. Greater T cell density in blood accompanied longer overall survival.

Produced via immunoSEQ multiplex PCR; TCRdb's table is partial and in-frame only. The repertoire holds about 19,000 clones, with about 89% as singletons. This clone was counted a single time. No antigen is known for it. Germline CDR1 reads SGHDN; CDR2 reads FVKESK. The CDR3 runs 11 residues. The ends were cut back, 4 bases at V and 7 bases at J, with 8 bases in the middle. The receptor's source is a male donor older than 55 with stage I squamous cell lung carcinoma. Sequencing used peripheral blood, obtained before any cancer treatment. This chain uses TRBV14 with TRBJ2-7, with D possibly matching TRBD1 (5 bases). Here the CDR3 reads CASSLAGEQYF. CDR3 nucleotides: TGTGCCAGCAGCCTTGCAGGGGAGCAGTACTTC.